This TCR beta chain was documented in a study of tumor-infiltrating lymphocytes in localized non-small cell lung cancer. The assay was immunoSEQ multiplex PCR, and TCRdb's table has in-frame clones only and misses some. The sample shows approximately 15,000 clones, almost 70% of them seen only once. Per germline, CDR1 WNHNN and CDR2 SYGVQD (reference sequence). V was cut by 0 bases and J by 11 bases, with 13 bases left in between. The CDR3 loop spans 13 amino acids. The study's findings and limits: No T-cell fraction difference was seen between IM1 and IM2 tumors.

A few counts support this clone. As yet, its antigen is unknown. Sequenced: lung tumor tissue. This clonotype was obtained from a human donor with non-small cell lung cancer. The rearrangement uses TRBV10-1 and TRBJ1-1; a weak D match, TRBD1 (6 bases). The DNA for the CDR3 is TGCGCCAGCAGTGAGTCAGGGGGGGCCCGGGCTTTCTTT. This translates into CASSESGGARAFF.